One sample yielded the 24 T cell receptor beta chains listed below, sequenced in a study of blood T cell repertoires in COVID-19. The data were produced by immunoSEQ multiplex PCR, yet TCRdb's version contains in-frame clones alone and is incomplete. Of some 51,000 clones listed, 75% to 90% are singletons. The sequenced sample consisted of peripheral blood. The receptors stem from a man between 60 and 70 years old with acute or convalescent COVID-19.

The CDR3 reads CASSPRAEGPYNEQFF. For the CDR3, the DNA is TGTGCCAGCAGCCCCCGGGCGGAGGGTCCTTACAATGAGCAGTTCTTC. The V call is TRBV4-2, the J call TRBJ2-1; a weak D match, TRBD2 (6 bases). The CDR3 spans 16 residues. Germline V gene sequence: CDR1 LGHNA, CDR2 YNFKEQ. Trimming shortened V by 4 bases and J by 4 bases, and 17 bases separated the two germline ends.

This clone was detected a few times. V and J are TRBV6-5 and TRBJ1-2, with 8 positions matching TRBD1. This CDR3 is 14 amino acids long. V lost 6 bases to trimming and J lost 8 bases; unmatched junction nucleotides: 11. Germline loops: CDR1 MNHEY, CDR2 SVGAGI. CDR3: CASSNTGTGSGYTF. The DNA of the CDR3 is TGTGCCAGCAGCAATACCGGGACAGGCAGCGGCTACACCTTC.

CDR3 DNA sequence: TGTGCCAGCAGCTTTCCTAGCCTAGCGGGGCTTGAGCAGTTCTTC. Translation: CASSFPSLAGLEQFF. The chain couples TRBV5-5 to TRBJ2-1, with 9 nucleotides matching TRBD2. CDR3 length: 15 residues. V was clipped by 2 bases and J by 9 bases; unmatched bases: 9. The germline V gene encodes CDR1 SGHKS and CDR2 YYEKEE (reference sequence).

V and J are TRBV6-5 and TRBJ1-4; D is unclear. The CDR3 is 13 residues long. Germline CDR1 and CDR2: MNHEY and SVGAGI. The V end lost 2 bases, the J end lost 7 bases, and 8 bases lay between the germline ends. In DNA form, the CDR3 reads TGTGCCAGCAGTTACGCGGTGGGTGAAAAACTGTTTTTT. Its protein product is CASSYAVGEKLFF.

By share, this clone ranks as medium-sized (0.01 to 0.1%). The CDR3 DNA is TGTGCCAGCAGGTCAACAGGGGTGACTGAAGCTTTCTTT. It codes for CASRSTGVTEAFF. V gene TRBV28 combines with J gene TRBJ1-1; TRBD1 matches 7 bases. The CDR3 has 13 residues. CDR1 and CDR2 (germline): MDHEN, SYDVKM. Losses at the gene ends were 6 bases for V and 5 bases for J; bases not matched to a gene: 6.

The J gene is TRBJ2-7, the V gene TRBV10-3; no firm D call. The CDR3 is made up of 17 amino acids. V was cut by 0 bases and J by 2 bases, with 17 bases left in between. CDR1 is ENHRY, CDR2 SYGVKD, per germline. The DNA for the CDR3 is TGTGCCATCAGTGAGTCTAATCAAGTGACATACACCTACGAGCAGTACTTC. This gives the protein CAISESNQVTYTYEQYF.

This chain uses TRBV10-3 with TRBJ1-1; D uncertain. The CDR3 contains 13 residues. Looked up from germline, CDR1 is ENHRY and CDR2 is SYGVKD. V shed 0 bases and J shed 2 bases, with 4 bases lying between them. This chain's CDR3 is CAISESYNTEAFF. As DNA, the CDR3 is TGTGCCATCAGTGAGTCCTACAACACTGAAGCTTTCTTT.

This chain joins TRBV5-1 and TRBJ1-1, with 7 bases fitting TRBD1. J lost 3 bases, V lost 6 bases, and 5 bases had no gene match. Germline values: CDR1 SGHRS, CDR2 YFSETQ. The CDR3 spans 13 residues. CDR3 in DNA: TGCGCCAGCAACCTTGACAGGGACACTGAAGCTTTCTTT. Translating gives CASNLDRDTEAFF.

This chain links TRBV11-1 with TRBJ2-1, with 11 positions matching TRBD2. Germline CDR1 reads SGHAT; CDR2 reads FQDESV (reference sequence). The length of the CDR3 is 15 residues. J lost 10 bases, V lost 3 bases, and 8 bases had no gene match. In DNA form, the CDR3 reads TGTGCCAGCAGCTTGATAGCGGGGGGGCACTCAGAGCAGTTCTTC. Its translation is CASSLIAGGHSEQFF.

The J gene is TRBJ1-2, the V gene TRBV2, with TRBD1 matching 7 bases. Trimming at V came to 7 bases and at J to 8 bases, leaving 7 bases not matched to a gene. CDR3 length: 12 amino acids. Per the germline V gene, CDR1 is SNHLY and CDR2 is FYNNEI. CDR3 coding DNA: TGTGCCAGCAATCAGGGGGACTCCGGCTACACCTTC. Translation: CASNQGDSGYTF. Full variable domain (missing parts from reference TRBV2 and TRBJ1-2): EPEVTQTPSHQVTQMGQEVILRCVPISNHLYFYWYRQILGQKVEFLVSFYNNEISEKSEIFDDQFSVERPDGSNFTLKIRSTKLEDSAMYFCASNQGDSGYTFGSGTRLTVV.

CDR3 bases: TGCGCCAGCAGCTCCGACAGGGCTTACAATGAGCAGTTCTTC. Translating it yields CASSSDRAYNEQFF. The chain has TRBV5-1 and TRBJ2-1; TRBD1 matches at 7 bases. This CDR3 contains 14 residues. Germline V gene lookup returns CDR1 SGHRS and CDR2 YFSETQ. The trim removed 3 bases at V and 4 bases at J, leaving 4 bases unmatched. Drawing the rest from reference TRBV5-1 and TRBJ2-1, the complete variable domain is KAGVTQTPRYLIKTRGQQVTLSCSPISGHRSVSWYQQTPGQGLQFLFEYFSETQRNKGNFPGRFSGRQFSNSRSEMNVSTLELGDSALYLCASSSDRAYNEQFFGPGTRLTVL.

This rearrangement joins TRBV5-4 to TRBJ2-7; the match to TRBD1 covers 10 bases. Germline CDR1 reads SGHNT; CDR2 reads YYREEE (reference sequence). V lost 4 bases, J lost 5 bases, and 6 bases stayed unmatched. The CDR3 loop spans 14 amino acids. This CDR3 is CASSGFGTGDEQYF. CDR3 coding DNA: TGTGCCAGCAGCGGGTTCGGGACAGGGGACGAGCAGTACTTC. The variable domain in full, completed from reference TRBV5-4 and TRBJ2-7, reads ETGVTQSPTHLIKTRGQQVTLRCSSQSGHNTVSWYQQALGQGPQFIFQYYREEENGRGNFPPRFSGLQFPNYSSELNVNALELDDSALYLCASSGFGTGDEQYFGPGTRLTVT.

The genes are TRBV5-1 and TRBJ2-6, with D perhaps matching TRBD1 (6 bases). Germline loops: CDR1 SGHRS, CDR2 YFSETQ. The ends were cut back, 3 bases at V and 0 bases at J, with 7 bases in the middle. The CDR3 sequence is 15 residues long. CDR3 loop: CASSSQGSGANVLTF. In DNA, the CDR3 is TGCGCCAGCAGCTCACAGGGCTCTGGGGCCAACGTCCTGACTTTC.

The rearrangement links TRBV2 to TRBJ1-6; weak D call: TRBD1 (6 bases). Trimming cost V 6 bases and J 6 bases, with 12 bases left between them. The CDR3 spans 14 residues. The germline V gene has CDR1 SNHLY and CDR2 FYNNEI. The CDR3 DNA follows: TGTGCCAGCAGGGACCTCAGGGGTAATTCACCCCTCCACTTT. It yields the protein CASRDLRGNSPLHF.

The chain links TRBV27 to TRBJ1-1, with no clear D. Germline values: CDR1 MNHEY, CDR2 SMNVEV (reference sequence). The length of the CDR3 is 13 residues. Trimming pared 5 bases from V and 0 bases from J, leaving 7 bases between. CDR3 sequence: CASSQQLNTEAFF. The CDR3 nucleotides read TGTGCCAGCAGTCAACAACTGAACACTGAAGCTTTCTTT.

The genes are TRBV7-9 and TRBJ2-1; unclear D gene. Between the trimmed V and J ends, which lost 5 bases and 9 bases, there was a span of 20 bases. Germline CDR1 SEHNR, CDR2 FQNEAQ (reference sequence). The length of the CDR3 is 15 residues. CDR3: CASSPPGDPVAEQFF. The CDR3 region has the DNA TGTGCCAGCAGCCCCCCCGGTGATCCGGTCGCTGAGCAGTTCTTC.

This clone was seen only once. The chain links TRBV15 to TRBJ2-7; 7 bases are shared with TRBD2. Germline assignment: CDR1 LNHNV and CDR2 YYDKDF (reference sequence). The CDR3 is 14 amino acids. J gave up 6 bases and V 4 bases, and 9 bases lay outside the gene matches. The DNA for the CDR3 is TGTGCCACCAGCACGGGGGGTAGGCTAACCGAGCAGTACTTC. It translates to CATSTGGRLTEQYF.

The chain employs TRBV7-8 and TRBJ2-7; TRBD1 is a possible D gene (6 bases). Deletions cut 4 bases from V and 5 bases from J, with 18 bases between. Germline CDR1 reads SGHVS; CDR2 reads FQNEAQ. The length of the CDR3 is 15 residues. The chain's CDR3 is CASSSRGLSNHEQYF. The CDR3 DNA reads as TGTGCCAGCAGCTCCAGGGGATTGTCTAACCACGAGCAGTACTTC.

The table lists this clone with a count of one. In DNA form, the CDR3 reads TGTGCCAGCAGCGTAGACAGGGGGCATGAAAAACTGTTTTTT. The encoded protein is CASSVDRGHEKLFF. This chain joins TRBV7-2 and TRBJ1-4; 10 bases align to TRBD1. V shed 5 bases and J 6 bases; nucleotides not matched to a gene: 3. The CDR3 sequence is 14 residues long. Germline V CDR1 and CDR2: SGHTA, FQGNSA.

V gene TRBV6-5 combines with J gene TRBJ2-1, with D possibly TRBD2 on 5 matching bases. CDR3 length: 14 residues. Trimming removed 6 bases from V and 4 bases from J, with 13 bases in between. Germline V gene sequence: CDR1 MNHEY, CDR2 SVGAGI. The CDR3 reads CASRYITRYNEQFF. DNA of the CDR3: TGTGCCAGCAGATATATTACTAGATACAATGAGCAGTTCTTC.

This chain uses TRBV3-1 (or the pseudogene TRBV3-2) with TRBJ2-7; 8 bases fit TRBD2. The V gene's germline CDR1 is LGHDT and CDR2 YNNKEL (reference sequence). The CDR3 is 13 residues long. After removal of 4 bases from V and 6 bases from J, the junction contained 5 bases not matched to a gene. The CDR3 sequence is CASSLGTRAEQYF. The CDR3, as DNA: TGTGCCAGCAGCCTCGGGACTAGAGCCGAGCAGTACTTC.

The J gene is TRBJ2-3, the V gene TRBV2; TRBD2 agrees at 7 bases. The ends lost 4 bases at V and 0 bases at J; junction bases unmatched: 10. The CDR3 extends over 17 amino acids. Germline CDR1 SNHLY, CDR2 FYNNEI. The CDR3: CASSGVSLATSTDTQYF. CDR3 DNA: TGTGCCAGCAGTGGCGTCTCACTAGCGACTAGCACAGATACGCAGTATTTT.

This chain joins TRBV28 and TRBJ2-1, with TRBD2 matching over 11 bases. The germline gives CDR1 MDHEN, CDR2 SYDVKM. The CDR3 has 14 residues. The junction had 3 bases not matched to a gene; V was cut back by 6 bases and J by 5 bases. CDR3 nucleotides: TGTGCCAGCAGAGTTAGCGGGAGGGACAATGAGCAGTTCTTC. Its translation: CASRVSGRDNEQFF.

This clone came up once. The chain is built from TRBV27 and TRBJ2-7; D perhaps matches TRBD2 (5 bases). Germline V gene lookup returns CDR1 MNHEY and CDR2 SMNVEV (reference sequence). There are 13 residues in the CDR3. V gave up 3 bases and J gave up 1 base, with 7 bases separating them. CDR3 in amino acids: CASSLSGSYEQYF. The CDR3 DNA reads as TGTGCCAGCAGTTTGTCGGGATCCTACGAGCAGTACTTC.